The 3 T cell receptor beta chains in this list originate from one sample, sequenced in a study of blood T cell repertoires in COVID-19. Sequenced by immunoSEQ multiplex PCR; TCRdb stores in-frame clones only, minus some. The table records 170,000 or so clones, roughly 75% of them present only once. The material sequenced was peripheral blood. Source of these receptors: a man between 65 and 80 years old with active or convalescent COVID-19.

Worth noting for this clone: At one boundary the junction diverges from the germline segment, which might be a read error. The chain couples TRBV6-4 to TRBJ1-2; D is possibly TRBD1 (5 bases). This CDR3 is 11 amino acids long. Germline lookup yields CDR1 MRHNA and CDR2 SNTAGT. CDR3 sequence: CASSAPGRGCF. DNA for the CDR3: TGTGCCAGCAGTGCCCCCGGGAGGGGCTGCTTC.

The rearrangement uses TRBV6-6 and TRBJ1-1, with 7 bases fitting TRBD1. Germline values: CDR1 MNHNY, CDR2 SVGAGI (reference sequence). CDR3 length: 13 residues. The V segment lost 7 bases and the J segment 1 base; nucleotides outside the gene matches: 3. CDR3 in amino acids: CASTRDRNTEAFF. For the CDR3, the DNA is TGTGCCAGCACCAGGGACAGGAACACTGAAGCTTTCTTT.

This clone has just a few counts. The J gene is TRBJ2-2, the V gene TRBV5-1; 10 positions agree with TRBD2. The CDR3 consists of 14 residues. Germline V gene lookup returns CDR1 SGHRS and CDR2 YFSETQ. Trimming took 6 bases from V and 8 from J; bases not matched to a gene: 7. For the CDR3, the DNA is TGCGCCAGCACTCGGCTAGCGGGAGAGGGGGAGCTGTTTTTT. Residues: CASTRLAGEGELFF.